Listed here is a single TCR beta chain. The antigen remains undetermined. The data stem from a study of T cell repertoires in cytomegalovirus infection. Study-level information: An indication of both CMV infection and matching HLA type came from public TCR beta signatures.

Germline assignment: CDR1 SGHDN and CDR2 FVKESK. This CDR3 is built from 16 residues. Trimming took 4 bases from V and 5 from J, leaving 20 bases between them. Overall study findings and caveats: HLA-C-restricted TCR beta clonotypes specific for CMV led the ex vivo response. The cumulative frequency of public TCR beta families identified carriers of CMV plus the relevant HLA.

A single record per CDR3 protein comes from TCRdb applying MiXCR to the reads. The table has fewer than 900,000 distinct CDR3 sequences, under 35% seen once. Specimen: cultured CD8+ T cells from PBMCs, collected from culture after CMV antigen stimulation. The TCR sequence derives from a human donor in good health (CMV status not recorded). Some clones in this sample may be carry-over from other donors' samples. The chain is built from TRBV14 and TRBJ1-2; D is unclear. Here the CDR3 DNA reads TGTGCCAGCAGCCTCTCCTCGGACCCATCGAGGTATGGCTACACCTTC. It yields the protein CASSLSSDPSRYGYTF.